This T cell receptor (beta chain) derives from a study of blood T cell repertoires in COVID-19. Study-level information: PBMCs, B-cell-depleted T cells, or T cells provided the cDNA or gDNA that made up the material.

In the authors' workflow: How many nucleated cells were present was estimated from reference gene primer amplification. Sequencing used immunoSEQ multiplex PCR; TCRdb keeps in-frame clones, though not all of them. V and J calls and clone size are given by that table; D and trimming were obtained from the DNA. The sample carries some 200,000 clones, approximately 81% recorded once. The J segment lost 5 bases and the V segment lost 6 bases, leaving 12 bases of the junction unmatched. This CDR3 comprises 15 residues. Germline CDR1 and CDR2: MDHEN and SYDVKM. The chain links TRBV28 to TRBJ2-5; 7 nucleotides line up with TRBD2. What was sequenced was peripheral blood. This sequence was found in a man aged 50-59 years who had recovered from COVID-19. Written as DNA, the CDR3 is TGTGCCAGCAGAACGGGGGGAAGGGCGCTGGAGACCCAGTACTTC. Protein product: CASRTGGRALETQYF.